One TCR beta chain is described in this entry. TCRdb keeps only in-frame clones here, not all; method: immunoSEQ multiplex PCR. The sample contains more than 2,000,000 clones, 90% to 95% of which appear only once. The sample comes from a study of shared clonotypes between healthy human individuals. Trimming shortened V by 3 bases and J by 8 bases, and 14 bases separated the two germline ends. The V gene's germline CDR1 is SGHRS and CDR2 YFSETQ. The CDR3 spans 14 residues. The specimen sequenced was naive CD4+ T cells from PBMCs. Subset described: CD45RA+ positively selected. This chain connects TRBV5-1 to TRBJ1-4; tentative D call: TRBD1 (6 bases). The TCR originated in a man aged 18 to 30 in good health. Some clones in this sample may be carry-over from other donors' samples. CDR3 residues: CASSSSGEWEKLFF. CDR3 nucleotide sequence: TGCGCCAGCAGCTCCTCAGGGGAATGGGAAAAACTGTTTTTT.